The 28 T cell receptor beta chains below come from one sample, sequenced in a study of lymphopenia after photon versus proton radiotherapy (dated by TCRdb to the late 2010s). The method behind the library was the immunoSEQ multiplex PCR assay. This immuneACCESS table, as held by TCRdb, lists in-frame sequences with V and J called but not all clones. Of the missing ones, under half trace to an unresolved V gene in checked studies; the others have no known cause. The sample yields roughly 30,000 clones; 94% were counted once. Less than 0.75% of the sample is in the top ten clones. This sample comprised peripheral blood, obtained from a patient treated with photon-based radiotherapy. The source of these receptors is a woman aged 50 to 65 with cholangiocarcinoma.

The chain couples TRBV2 to TRBJ2-1; 7 bases are a match to TRBD2. The germline V gene has CDR1 SNHLY and CDR2 FYNNEI. Unmatched junction bases numbered 7, after V lost 2 bases and J lost 9 bases. This CDR3 region has 14 residues. CDR3 loop: CASSERLRGIEQFF. CDR3 DNA sequence: TGTGCCAGCAGTGAACGTTTGCGGGGGATTGAGCAGTTCTTC.

The chain couples TRBV6-5 to TRBJ2-3; D is uncertain. Germline CDR1 and CDR2: MNHEY and SVGAGI. Deletions cut 6 bases from V and 6 bases from J, with 19 bases between. The CDR3 sequence is 15 residues long. The CDR3 DNA reads TGTGCCAGCAGCCTGCGACCTTCCCTAAGGGATACGCAGTATTTT. Its protein product is CASSLRPSLRDTQYF.

This rearrangement joins TRBV5-1 to TRBJ2-2, with D unresolved. Per germline, CDR1 SGHRS and CDR2 YFSETQ. The germline V and J ends were trimmed by 1 base and 9 bases, with 10 bases remaining between them. This CDR3 has 13 amino acids. CDR3 sequence reads: CASSLMETRELFF. CDR3 in DNA: TGCGCCAGCAGCTTGATGGAAACTAGGGAGCTGTTTTTT.

The gene calls are TRBV7-9 and TRBJ1-5; 9 bases fit TRBD1. J lost 5 bases, V lost 2 bases, and 4 bases had no gene match. Germline CDR1 SEHNR, CDR2 FQNEAQ (reference sequence). There are 15 residues in the CDR3. CDR3 amino acids: CASSLSTGGYQPQHF. CDR3 nucleotide sequence: TGTGCCAGCAGCTTATCGACAGGGGGGTATCAGCCCCAGCATTTT.

The V call is TRBV30, the J call TRBJ2-7; D not certain. Germline values: CDR1 GTSNPN, CDR2 SVGIG (reference sequence). Trimming shortened V by 1 base and J by 5 bases, and 6 bases separated the two germline ends. CDR3 length: 11 residues. Here the CDR3 reads CAWSAPDEQYF. The CDR3 nucleotides read TGTGCCTGGAGTGCCCCAGACGAGCAGTACTTC.

The V gene is TRBV9, the J gene TRBJ1-4; 7 positions match TRBD1. Per germline, CDR1 SGDLS and CDR2 YYNGEE. V trimming: 1 base; J trimming: 4 bases; junction bases outside the gene matches: 4. This CDR3 comprises 15 residues. DNA of the CDR3: TGTGCCAGCAGCGTACTCCAGGGGGGTAATGAAAAACTGTTTTTT. Translating gives CASSVLQGGNEKLFF.

The genes are TRBV7-8 and TRBJ1-1; no reliable D call. V was trimmed by 4 bases and J by 0 bases, leaving 6 bases between them. Germline CDR1 reads SGHVS; CDR2 reads FQNEAQ. This CDR3 comprises 13 residues. The DNA for the CDR3 is TGTGCCAGCAGCTGGGAAGTGAACACTGAAGCTTTCTTT. Encoded protein: CASSWEVNTEAFF.

The rearrangement uses TRBV6-1 and TRBJ2-7; 8 nucleotides match TRBD1. The CDR3 length is 14 residues. Trimming took 4 bases from V and 6 from J; bases not matched to a gene: 8. Germline V CDR1 and CDR2: MNHNS, SASEGT. The CDR3 coding sequence is TGTGCCAGCAGTGTCTATGACAGGGGAGCCGAGCAGTACTTC. Protein sequence: CASSVYDRGAEQYF.

The chain combines TRBV6-1 with TRBJ2-7; maybe TRBD1 (6 bases). Germline lookup yields CDR1 MNHNS and CDR2 SASEGT. The V and J ends lost 2 bases and 6 bases respectively, with 26 bases between them. The CDR3 has 18 amino acids. The CDR3 here is CASSENIGTPNIILEQYF. The CDR3 nucleotides are TGTGCCAGCAGTGAAAACATCGGGACACCCAATATCATCCTCGAGCAGTACTTC.

The chain combines TRBV7-2 with TRBJ1-2; D may be TRBD1 (5 bases). Trimming cost V 2 bases and J 8 bases, with 21 bases left between them. The germline gives CDR1 SGHTA, CDR2 FQGNSA. The CDR3 runs 16 residues. The CDR3 sequence is CASSLTRDGGVWGYTF. Written as DNA, the CDR3 is TGTGCCAGCAGCTTAACCCGGGACGGCGGTGTCTGGGGCTACACCTTC.

The genes are TRBV18 and TRBJ1-2; perhaps TRBD1 as D (6 bases). The CDR3 extends over 14 amino acids. The V gene lost 3 bases and the J gene lost 3 bases, with 11 bases spanning the gap. CDR1 KGHSH and CDR2 LQKENI come from the germline V gene. The CDR3 DNA follows: TGTGCCAGCTCACCGGGGGGGCAGTACTATGGCTACACCTTC. It translates to CASSPGGQYYGYTF.

V usage is TRBV30 and J usage is TRBJ2-3; 7 positions agree with TRBD1. The CDR3 has 12 residues. CDR1 is GTSNPN, CDR2 SVGIG, per germline (reference sequence). With V trimmed by 3 bases and J by 8 bases, 5 bases remained unmatched. DNA of the CDR3: TGTGCCTGGAGAGGGGGCAGTGGTACGCAGTATTTT. This codes for CAWRGGSGTQYF.

The chain carries TRBV13 and TRBJ1-1; 7 nucleotides agree with TRBD1. Trimming at V came to 5 bases and at J to 5 bases, leaving 20 bases not matched to a gene. Germline V gives CDR1 PRHDT, CDR2 FYEKMQ (reference sequence). This CDR3 has 18 residues. CDR3 bases: TGTGCCAGCAGCACTTACTCTGACAGGGCCCCCCGGAGTACTGAAGCTTTCTTT. Protein sequence: CASSTYSDRAPRSTEAFF.

CDR3 sequence (DNA): TGTGCCACCAGCAGAGAGTTTTCTAGGGCGCGGGGATCTGAGACCCAGTACTTC. It yields the protein CATSREFSRARGSETQYF. The chain recombines TRBV15 with TRBJ2-5, with D perhaps matching TRBD2 (6 bases). CDR3 length: 18 residues. The germline CDR1 and CDR2 sequences are LNHNV and YYDKDF (reference sequence). The V end was cut by 0 bases, the J end by 5 bases, with 22 bases between.

The chain has TRBV11-3 and TRBJ2-1; possibly TRBD2 for D (5 bases). V gave up 1 base and J gave up 14 bases, with 15 bases separating them. This CDR3 spans 13 amino acids. Germline CDR1 reads SGHNT; CDR2 reads YENEEA. The CDR3 nucleotides are TGTGCCAGCAGCTTAGCGCCGGGAATAAAGGAGTTCTTC. It yields the protein CASSLAPGIKEFF.

This chain joins TRBV4-3 and TRBJ2-5; 11 nucleotides align to TRBD1. Matching the DNA end better, TRBJ2-7 makes the J call doubtful. This CDR3 contains 14 residues. The V gene's germline CDR1 is LGHNA and CDR2 YSLEER. CDR3 nucleotides: TGCGCCAGCAGCCCTGGACAGGGGGCCGACGAGCAGTACTTC. Its protein is CASSPGQGADEQYF.

The rearrangement uses TRBV7-9 and TRBJ2-7; 12 bases align to TRBD2. The CDR3 is 15 amino acids. Germline V gene data show CDR1 as SEHNR and CDR2 as FQNEAQ (reference sequence). The V gene end was trimmed by 3 bases and the J gene end by 4 bases; junction bases not matched to a gene: 4. The CDR3 region is CASSFVLAGGYEQYF. In nucleotides, the CDR3 is TGTGCCAGCAGCTTCGTACTAGCGGGGGGTTACGAGCAGTACTTC.

This clone was observed a handful of times. The chain employs TRBV2 and TRBJ1-2; perhaps TRBD1 as D (5 bases). CDR1 is SNHLY, CDR2 FYNNEI, per germline. Trimming removed 2 bases at V and 2 bases at J, with 9 bases between. This CDR3 comprises 14 residues. For the CDR3, the DNA is TGTGCCAGCAGTGAACAGGGACGGAACTATGGCTACACCTTC. It is translated as CASSEQGRNYGYTF.

The rearrangement uses TRBV5-8 and TRBJ1-2; TRBD1 is a possible D gene (5 bases). Trimming shortened V by 3 bases and J by 5 bases, and 11 bases separated the two germline ends. This CDR3 contains 13 residues. Germline CDR1 reads SGHTS; CDR2 reads YDEGEE. CDR3 in amino acids: CASSSMAGYGYTF. CDR3 nucleotides: TGTGCCAGCAGCTCGATGGCAGGGTATGGCTACACCTTC.

The J gene is TRBJ1-3, the V gene TRBV18; the match to TRBD1 covers 10 bases. The J segment lost 0 bases and the V segment lost 3 bases, leaving 11 bases of the junction unmatched. This CDR3 has 19 residues. Germline V gene lookup returns CDR1 KGHSH and CDR2 LQKENI. The CDR3 reads CASSPQGQGSPLSGNTIYF. Here the CDR3 DNA reads TGTGCCAGCTCACCTCAGGGACAGGGGTCCCCGCTCTCTGGAAACACCATATATTTT.

Only one count was recorded for this clone. The V and J genes are TRBV9 and TRBJ2-2; D gene uncertain. Trimming removed 2 bases at V and 7 bases at J, with 6 bases between. Germline loops: CDR1 SGDLS, CDR2 YYNGEE. The CDR3 contains 12 residues. DNA of the CDR3: TGTGCCAGCAGCGTGACAATCGGGGAGCTGTTTTTT. This sequence encodes CASSVTIGELFF.

This chain links TRBV6-6 with TRBJ2-2, with 10 bases matching TRBD1. Germline trimming cut 6 bases from V and 3 bases from J; bases unmatched to any gene: 7. The CDR3 consists of 16 residues. The V gene's germline CDR1 is MNHNY and CDR2 SVGAGI (reference sequence). The DNA of the CDR3 is TGTGCCAGCAGCCCGGACAGGGGGGAGCACACCGGGGAGCTGTTTTTT. Translation gives CASSPDRGEHTGELFF.

The chain combines TRBV10-3 with TRBJ2-7, with 7 bases identical to TRBD2. This CDR3 spans 15 amino acids. J was trimmed by 2 bases and V by 8 bases; bases with no gene match: 12. Germline V lookup: CDR1 ENHRY, CDR2 SYGVKD. Here the CDR3 reads CAIGERGAGAYEQYF. As DNA, the CDR3 is TGTGCCATCGGAGAGCGGGGTGCCGGAGCCTACGAGCAGTACTTC.

This chain joins TRBV4-3 and TRBJ2-3; 8 nucleotides match TRBD2. Germline assignment: CDR1 LGHNA and CDR2 YSLEER. The CDR3 sequence is 16 residues long. Trimming at V came to 4 bases and at J to 6 bases, leaving 12 bases not matched to a gene. Here the CDR3 DNA reads TGCGCCAGCAGCCCCGCGGAACGGGGGGGCCATGATACGCAGTATTTT. The encoded protein is CASSPAERGGHDTQYF.

This clone was seen only once. The chain combines TRBV6-6 with TRBJ2-5; TRBD2 agrees at 13 bases. Germline CDR1 is MNHNY and CDR2 is SVGAGI (reference sequence). Trimming took 4 bases from V and 3 from J; bases not matched to a gene: 2. This CDR3 region has 15 residues. CDR3 nucleotides: TGTGCCAGCAGTTCCGGACTAGCGGGGGAAGAGACCCAGTACTTC. It codes for CASSSGLAGEETQYF.

CDR3 amino acids: CASSLGGPSGALQETQYF. Here the CDR3 DNA reads TGTGCCAGCAGCTTAGGCGGGCCTAGCGGGGCTCTCCAAGAGACCCAGTACTTC. This chain links TRBV7-9 with TRBJ2-5; 9 nucleotides match TRBD2. The germline gives CDR1 SEHNR, CDR2 FQNEAQ (reference sequence). J lost 1 base, V lost 1 base, and 10 bases had no gene match. This CDR3 region has 18 residues. The full variable domain, its missing parts supplied by reference TRBV7-9 and TRBJ2-5, is DTGVSQNPRHKITKRGQNVTFRCDPISEHNRLYWYRQTLGQGPEFLTYFQNEAQLEKSRLLSDRFSAERPKGSFSTLEIQRTEQGDSAMYLCASSLGGPSGALQETQYFGPGTRLLVL.

CDR3 DNA: TGTGCCAGTAGTCGGGGGCTTATGGCGGGACAGGTTACTCTGGGCTATGGCTACACCTTC. It yields the protein CASSRGLMAGQVTLGYGYTF. The chain joins TRBV19 to TRBJ1-2; 8 bases map to TRBD1. Germline CDR1 is LNHDA and CDR2 is SQIVND (reference sequence). Germline trimming cut 5 bases from V and 4 bases from J; bases unmatched to any gene: 24. The CDR3 length is 20 residues.

The chain employs TRBV7-6 and TRBJ2-1; TRBD2 is a possible D gene (5 bases). The germline gives CDR1 SGHVS, CDR2 FNYEAQ. This CDR3 has 13 amino acids. The ends were cut back, 5 bases at V and 6 bases at J, with 11 bases in the middle. The CDR3 DNA sequence: TGTGCCAGCAGCCCGGGGTTTGGCAATGAGCAGTTCTTC. It is translated as CASSPGFGNEQFF. The full variable domain, in which reference TRBV7-6 and TRBJ2-1 provide the parts outside the CDR3, is GAGVSQSPRYKVTKRGQDVALRCDPISGHVSLYWYRQALGQGPEFLTYFNYEAQQDKSGLPNDRFSAERPEGSISTLTIQRTEQRDSAMYRCASSPGFGNEQFFGPGTRLTVL.